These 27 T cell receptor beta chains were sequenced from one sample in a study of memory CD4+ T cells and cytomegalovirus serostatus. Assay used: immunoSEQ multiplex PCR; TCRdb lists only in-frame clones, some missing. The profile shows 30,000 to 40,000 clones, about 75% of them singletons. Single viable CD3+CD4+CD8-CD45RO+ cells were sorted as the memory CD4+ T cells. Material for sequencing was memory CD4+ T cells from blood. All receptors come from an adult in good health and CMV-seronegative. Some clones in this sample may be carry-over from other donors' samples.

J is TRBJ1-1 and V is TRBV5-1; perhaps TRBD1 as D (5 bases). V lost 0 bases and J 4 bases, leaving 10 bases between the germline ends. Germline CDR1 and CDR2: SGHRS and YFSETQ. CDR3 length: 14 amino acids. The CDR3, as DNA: TGCGCCAGCAGCTTGGAGGGACGTGGCACTGAAGCTTTCTTT. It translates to CASSLEGRGTEAFF.

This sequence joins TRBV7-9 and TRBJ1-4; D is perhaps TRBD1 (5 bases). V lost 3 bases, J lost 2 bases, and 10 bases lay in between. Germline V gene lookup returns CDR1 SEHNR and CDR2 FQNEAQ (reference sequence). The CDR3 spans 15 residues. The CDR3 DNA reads TGTGCCAGCAGCTTGGGGGATGGGACTAATGAAAAACTGTTTTTT. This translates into CASSLGDGTNEKLFF.

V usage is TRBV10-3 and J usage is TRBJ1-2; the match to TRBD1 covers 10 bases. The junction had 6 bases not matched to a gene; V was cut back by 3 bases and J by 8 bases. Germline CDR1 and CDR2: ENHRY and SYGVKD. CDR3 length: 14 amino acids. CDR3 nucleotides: TGTGCCATCAGTGATGACAGGGGGCCGGGGGGCTACACCTTC. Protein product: CAISDDRGPGGYTF.

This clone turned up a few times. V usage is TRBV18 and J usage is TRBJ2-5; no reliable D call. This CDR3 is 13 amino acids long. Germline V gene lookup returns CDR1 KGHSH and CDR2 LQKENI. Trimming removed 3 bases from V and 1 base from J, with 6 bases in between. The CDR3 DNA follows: TGTGCCAGCTCACCGGACCTCCAAGAGACCCAGTACTTC. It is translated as CASSPDLQETQYF.

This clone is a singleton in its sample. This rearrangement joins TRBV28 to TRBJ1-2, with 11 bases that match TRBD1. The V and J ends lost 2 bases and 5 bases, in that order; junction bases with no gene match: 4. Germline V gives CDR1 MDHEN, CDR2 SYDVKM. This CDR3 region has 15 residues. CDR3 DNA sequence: TGTGCCAGCAGTTTAACAGGACAGGGGGCGTATGGCTACACCTTC. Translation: CASSLTGQGAYGYTF.

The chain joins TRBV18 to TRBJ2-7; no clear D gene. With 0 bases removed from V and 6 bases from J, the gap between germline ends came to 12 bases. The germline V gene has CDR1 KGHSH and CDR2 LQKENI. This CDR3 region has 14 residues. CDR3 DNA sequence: TGTGCCAGCTCACCACCTCTCGTGGGCGCCGAGCAGTACTTC. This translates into CASSPPLVGAEQYF.

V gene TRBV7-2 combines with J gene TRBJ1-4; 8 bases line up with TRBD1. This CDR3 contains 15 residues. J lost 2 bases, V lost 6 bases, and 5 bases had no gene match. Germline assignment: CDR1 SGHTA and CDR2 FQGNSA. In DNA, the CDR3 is TGTGCCAGCAGAAAACAGGGGGTTACTAATGAAAAACTGTTTTTT. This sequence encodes CASRKQGVTNEKLFF.

For the CDR3, the DNA is TGTGCCAGTAGTCTCGGGACAGGGAGTTTCCAGGGTCCTGAAGCTTTCTTT. It specifies CASSLGTGSFQGPEAFF. The J gene is TRBJ1-1, the V gene TRBV19; 9 bases are a match to TRBD1. The germline V gene has CDR1 LNHDA and CDR2 SQIVND (reference sequence). The CDR3 loop spans 17 amino acids. The V gene end was trimmed by 5 bases and the J gene end by 6 bases; junction bases not matched to a gene: 16.

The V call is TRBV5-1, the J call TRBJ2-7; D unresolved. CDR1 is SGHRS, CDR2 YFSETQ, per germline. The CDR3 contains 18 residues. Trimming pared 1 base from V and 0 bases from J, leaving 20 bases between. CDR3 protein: CASSLRSATVRSSYEQYF. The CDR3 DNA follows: TGCGCCAGCAGCTTGCGTTCAGCGACCGTAAGGAGCTCCTACGAGCAGTACTTC.

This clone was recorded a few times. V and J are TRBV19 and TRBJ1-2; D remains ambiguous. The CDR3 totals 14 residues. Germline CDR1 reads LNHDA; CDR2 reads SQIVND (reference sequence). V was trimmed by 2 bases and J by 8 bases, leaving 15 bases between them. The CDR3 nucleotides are TGTGCCAGTAGTATACCAGGCATCGGTGTCGGCTACACCTTC. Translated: CASSIPGIGVGYTF.

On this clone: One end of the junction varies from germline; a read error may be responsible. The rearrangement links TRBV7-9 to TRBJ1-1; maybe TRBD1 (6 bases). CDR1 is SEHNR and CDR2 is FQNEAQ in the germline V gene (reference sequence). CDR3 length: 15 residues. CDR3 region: CASSLATGWHTEAFF. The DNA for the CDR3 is TGTGCCAGCAGTTTAGCCACAGGGTGGCACACTGAAGCTTTCTTT.

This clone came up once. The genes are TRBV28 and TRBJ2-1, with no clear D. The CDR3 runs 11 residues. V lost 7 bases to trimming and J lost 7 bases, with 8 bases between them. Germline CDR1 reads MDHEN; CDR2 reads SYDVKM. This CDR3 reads CASNAQNEQFF. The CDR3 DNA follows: TGTGCCAGCAACGCGCAGAATGAGCAGTTCTTC.

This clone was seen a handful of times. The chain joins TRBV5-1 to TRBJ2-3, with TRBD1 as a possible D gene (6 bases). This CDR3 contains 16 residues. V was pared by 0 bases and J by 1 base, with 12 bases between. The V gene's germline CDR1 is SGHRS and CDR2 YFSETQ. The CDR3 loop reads CASSLGGRGGTDTQYF. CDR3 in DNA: TGCGCCAGCAGCTTGGGGGGCAGGGGTGGCACAGATACGCAGTATTTT.

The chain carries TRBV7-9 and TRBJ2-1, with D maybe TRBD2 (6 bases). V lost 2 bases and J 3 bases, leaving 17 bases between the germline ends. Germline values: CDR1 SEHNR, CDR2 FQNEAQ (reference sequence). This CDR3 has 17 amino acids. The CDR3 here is CASSLMIGLAFYNEQFF. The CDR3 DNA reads TGTGCCAGCAGCTTAATGATAGGCCTAGCGTTCTACAATGAGCAGTTCTTC.

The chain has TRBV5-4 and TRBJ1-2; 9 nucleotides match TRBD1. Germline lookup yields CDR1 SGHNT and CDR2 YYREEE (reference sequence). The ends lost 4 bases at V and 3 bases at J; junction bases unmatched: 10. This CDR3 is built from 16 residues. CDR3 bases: TGTGCCAGCAGCCCTTTCCGGGACAGGGAAGACTATGGCTACACCTTC. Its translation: CASSPFRDREDYGYTF.

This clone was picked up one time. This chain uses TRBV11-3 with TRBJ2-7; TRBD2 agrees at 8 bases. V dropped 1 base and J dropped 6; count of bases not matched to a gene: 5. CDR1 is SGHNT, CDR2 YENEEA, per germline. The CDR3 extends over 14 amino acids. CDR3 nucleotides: TGTGCCAGCAGCTTAGGTGGACTAGCAAGCGAGCAGTACTTC. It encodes CASSLGGLASEQYF.

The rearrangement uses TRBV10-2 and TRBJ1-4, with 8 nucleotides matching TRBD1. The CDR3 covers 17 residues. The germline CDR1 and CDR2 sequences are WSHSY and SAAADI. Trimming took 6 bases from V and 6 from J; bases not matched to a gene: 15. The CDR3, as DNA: TGCGCCAGCAGCCTTCAGGGGGCGCGAGTCAGTGATGAAAAACTGTTTTTT. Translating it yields CASSLQGARVSDEKLFF.

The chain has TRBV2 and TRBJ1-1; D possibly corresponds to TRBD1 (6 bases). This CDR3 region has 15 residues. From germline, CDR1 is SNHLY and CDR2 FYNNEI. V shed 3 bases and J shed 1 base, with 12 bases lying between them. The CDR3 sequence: CASSEGGQGNTEAFF. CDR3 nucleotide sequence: TGTGCCAGCAGTGAGGGGGGGCAGGGGAACACTGAAGCTTTCTTT. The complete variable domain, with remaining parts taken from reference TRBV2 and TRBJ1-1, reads EPEVTQTPSHQVTQMGQEVILRCVPISNHLYFYWYRQILGQKVEFLVSFYNNEISEKSEIFDDQFSVERPDGSNFTLKIRSTKLEDSAMYFCASSEGGQGNTEAFFGQGTRLTVV.

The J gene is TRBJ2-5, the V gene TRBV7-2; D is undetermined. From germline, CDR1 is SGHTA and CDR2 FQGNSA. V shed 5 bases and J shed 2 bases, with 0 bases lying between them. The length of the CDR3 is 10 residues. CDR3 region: CASSQETQYF. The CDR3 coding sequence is TGTGCCAGCAGCCAAGAGACCCAGTACTTC.

The CDR3 DNA reads as TGTGCCAGTAGAATCAACCGGGACACCCGCAATCAGCCCCAGCATTTT. Amino acid sequence: CASRINRDTRNQPQHF. The chain joins TRBV19 to TRBJ1-5; tentative D call: TRBD1 (6 bases). Germline V CDR1 and CDR2: LNHDA, SQIVND (reference sequence). The CDR3 runs to 16 residues. With 6 bases removed from V and 2 bases from J, the gap between germline ends came to 17 bases.

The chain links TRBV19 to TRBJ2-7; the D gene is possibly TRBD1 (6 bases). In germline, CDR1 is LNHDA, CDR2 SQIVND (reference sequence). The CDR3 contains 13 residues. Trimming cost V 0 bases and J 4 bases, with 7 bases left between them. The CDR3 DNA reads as TGTGCCAGTAGTATAGAAACAGGGTACGAGCAGTACTTC. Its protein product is CASSIETGYEQYF.

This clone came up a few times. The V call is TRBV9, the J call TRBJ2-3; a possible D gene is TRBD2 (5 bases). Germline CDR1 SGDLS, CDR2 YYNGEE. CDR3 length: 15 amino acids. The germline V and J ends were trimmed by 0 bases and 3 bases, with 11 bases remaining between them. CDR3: CASSVAVGGTDTQYF. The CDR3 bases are TGTGCCAGCAGCGTAGCGGTTGGAGGAACAGATACGCAGTATTTT.

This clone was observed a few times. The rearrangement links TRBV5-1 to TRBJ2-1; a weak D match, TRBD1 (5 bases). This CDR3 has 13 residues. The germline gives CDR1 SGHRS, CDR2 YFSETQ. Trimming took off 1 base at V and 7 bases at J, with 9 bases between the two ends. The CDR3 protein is CASSLSGMNEQFF. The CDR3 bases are TGCGCCAGCAGCTTGTCAGGGATGAATGAGCAGTTCTTC.

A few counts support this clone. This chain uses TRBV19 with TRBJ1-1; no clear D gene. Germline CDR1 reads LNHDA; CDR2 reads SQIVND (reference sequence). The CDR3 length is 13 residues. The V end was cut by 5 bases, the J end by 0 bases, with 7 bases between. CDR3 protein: CASSLGMNTEAFF. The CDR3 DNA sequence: TGTGCCAGTAGTCTGGGAATGAACACTGAAGCTTTCTTT.

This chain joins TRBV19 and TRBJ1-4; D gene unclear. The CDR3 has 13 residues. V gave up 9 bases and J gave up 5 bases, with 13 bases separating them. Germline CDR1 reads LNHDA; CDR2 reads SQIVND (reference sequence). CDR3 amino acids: CASTGPGNEKLFF. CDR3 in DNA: TGTGCCAGCACCGGGCCCGGCAATGAAAAACTGTTTTTT.

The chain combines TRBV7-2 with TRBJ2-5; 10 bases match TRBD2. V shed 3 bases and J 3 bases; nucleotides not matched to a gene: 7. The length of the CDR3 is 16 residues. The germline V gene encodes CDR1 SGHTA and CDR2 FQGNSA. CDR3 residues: CASSFQAGGPKETQYF. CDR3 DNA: TGTGCCAGCAGCTTCCAAGCGGGGGGGCCTAAAGAGACCCAGTACTTC.

The CDR3 nucleotides read TGTGCCAGTAGTCTCGGGAGTAGCACAGATACGCAGTATTTT. This codes for CASSLGSSTDTQYF. The rearrangement joins TRBV19 to TRBJ2-3, with D maybe TRBD2 (6 bases). The CDR3 contains 14 residues. Trimming cost V 5 bases and J 0 bases, with 9 bases left between them. CDR1 LNHDA and CDR2 SQIVND come from the germline V gene (reference sequence). The whole variable domain, filled in from reference TRBV19 and TRBJ2-3, reads DGGITQSPKYLFRKEGQNVTLSCEQNLNHDAMYWYRQDPGQGLRLIYYSQIVNDFQKGDIAEGYSVSREKKESFPLTVTSAQKNPTAFYLCASSLGSSTDTQYFGPGTRLTVL.